Below, 29 T cell receptor beta chains from the same sample are listed, as sequenced in a study of patients and donors after allogeneic stem cell transplantation. TCRdb processed the RT-PCR reads anew with MiXCR; each CDR3 protein has one entry. Altogether around 31,000 distinct CDR3 sequences are present, 6.5% to 7% being singletons, with the ten largest covering about 32%. What was sequenced was blood, either unsorted or a sorted T cell fraction (not recorded which). These receptors all come from a human donor who was either an allogeneic HSCT recipient or a stem cell or donor lymphocyte infusion donor (not recorded which). It is not recorded whose cells these are; they may come from a transplant donor.

The V and J genes are TRBV7-9 and TRBJ2-3, with D possibly TRBD1 on 5 matching bases. V was trimmed by 5 bases and J by 3 bases, leaving 9 bases between them. Germline CDR1 reads SEHNR; CDR2 reads FQNEAQ (reference sequence). The CDR3 loop spans 13 amino acids. CDR3 coding DNA: TGTGCCAGCAGCAACCGACAGACAGATACGCAGTATTTT. This gives the protein CASSNRQTDTQYF.

The chain joins TRBV28 to TRBJ2-7; TRBD1 aligns across 8 bases. CDR3 length: 12 residues. Germline V CDR1 and CDR2: MDHEN, SYDVKM. The V segment lost 8 bases and the J segment 4 bases; nucleotides outside the gene matches: 4. In DNA form, the CDR3 reads TGTGCCAGCGAGCAGGGGGCTTACGAGCAGTACTTC. Translating it yields CASEQGAYEQYF.

This clonotype was detected many times. V and J are TRBV12-5 and TRBJ1-1, with D possibly being TRBD1 (5 bases). Trimming pared 6 bases from V and 1 base from J, leaving 9 bases between. Per the germline V gene, CDR1 is LGHNT and CDR2 is FRNRAP. CDR3 length equals 13 residues. This CDR3 reads CASGPGANTEAFF. The DNA for the CDR3 is TGTGCTAGTGGCCCCGGGGCGAACACTGAAGCTTTCTTT. The complete variable domain, with remaining parts taken from reference TRBV12-5 and TRBJ1-1, reads DARVTQTPRHKVTEMGQEVTMRCQPILGHNTVFWYRQTMMQGLELLAYFRNRAPLDDSGMPKDRFSAEMPDATLATLKIQPSEPRDSAVYFCASGPGANTEAFFGQGTRLTVV.

This clonotype was recorded at least ten times. The chain employs TRBV24-1 and TRBJ2-3, with D hard to call. This CDR3 is built from 13 residues. V was shortened by 7 bases and J by 1 base, with 8 bases between the two germline ends. The V gene's germline CDR1 is KGHDR and CDR2 SFDVKD. CDR3 region: CATRPSGTDTQYF. CDR3 nucleotide sequence: TGTGCCACCAGGCCAAGCGGCACAGATACGCAGTATTTT.

This clonotype came up a few times. V gene TRBV7-2 combines with J gene TRBJ2-2; D uncertain. Germline assignment: CDR1 SGHTA and CDR2 FQGNSA. Trimming took off 1 base at V and 5 bases at J, with 14 bases between the two ends. The CDR3 contains 16 residues. The CDR3 nucleotides read TGTGCCAGCAGCTTAGAAGTGAGCAGGCCGACCGGGGAGCTGTTTTTT. This codes for CASSLEVSRPTGELFF.

The rearrangement uses TRBV7-9 and TRBJ2-2, with 8 bases identical to TRBD2. From germline, CDR1 is SEHNR and CDR2 FQNEAQ (reference sequence). This CDR3 has 17 amino acids. The V segment lost 5 bases and the J segment 2 bases; nucleotides outside the gene matches: 10. The CDR3 DNA reads TGTGCCAGCAGCAGGTCTGGCGGGAGGAGTAACACCGGGGAGCTGTTTTTT. This gives the protein CASSRSGGRSNTGELFF.

This clonotype was observed many times. The chain has TRBV28 and TRBJ1-2; tentative D call: TRBD1 (5 bases). V lost 3 bases, J lost 4 bases, and 12 bases lay in between. This CDR3 is built from 14 residues. Germline CDR1 MDHEN, CDR2 SYDVKM. CDR3 in DNA: TGTGCCAGCAGTTTCCGGGGGACGGCCTATGGCTACACCTTC. It codes for CASSFRGTAYGYTF.

This clonotype was counted ten times or more. The V call is TRBV11-2, the J call TRBJ2-5; D is possibly TRBD2 (6 bases). This CDR3 is 16 amino acids long. Per germline, CDR1 SGHAT and CDR2 FQNNGV. Trimming shortened V by 1 base and J by 1 base, and 13 bases separated the two germline ends. The CDR3 is CASSLVDSGPQETQYF. The CDR3 DNA reads as TGTGCCAGCAGCTTAGTGGATAGCGGCCCCCAAGAGACCCAGTACTTC.

Many counts were recorded for this clonotype. The chain recombines TRBV5-1 with TRBJ2-3; the D gene is possibly TRBD2 (7 bases). This CDR3 contains 15 residues. V was clipped by 4 bases and J by 2 bases, with 14 bases between them. Looked up from germline, CDR1 is SGHRS and CDR2 is YFSETQ. DNA of the CDR3: TGCGCCAGCAGCCCGGGGGGCGGTTTCACAGATACGCAGTATTTT. It specifies CASSPGGGFTDTQYF.

This clonotype was seen only a few times. The chain combines TRBV28 with TRBJ2-3; D might be TRBD1 (5 bases). V lost 3 bases, J lost 2 bases, and 15 bases lay in between. CDR1 is MDHEN, CDR2 SYDVKM, per germline. The CDR3 contains 16 residues. Here the CDR3 reads CASSLGRVLNTDTQYF. Here the CDR3 DNA reads TGTGCCAGCAGTTTGGGCAGGGTTCTCAACACAGATACGCAGTATTTT. The complete variable domain, with remaining parts taken from reference TRBV28 and TRBJ2-3, reads DVKVTQSSRYLVKRTGEKVFLECVQDMDHENMFWYRQDPGLGLRLIYFSYDVKMKEKGDIPEGYSVSREKKERFSLILESASTNQTSMYLCASSLGRVLNTDTQYFGPGTRLTVL.

This clonotype was found a few times. The rearrangement joins TRBV11-2 to TRBJ1-5, with D uncertain. The CDR3 totals 18 residues. The V gene's germline CDR1 is SGHAT and CDR2 FQNNGV. Trimming took off 1 base at V and 0 bases at J, with 16 bases between the two ends. In DNA, the CDR3 is TGTGCCAGCAGCTTAGTAGGGCAGAAAAACTATAGCAATCAGCCCCAGCATTTT. Translation gives CASSLVGQKNYSNQPQHF. The full variable domain, with the rest looked up from reference TRBV11-2 and TRBJ1-5, is EAGVAQSPRYKIIEKRQSVAFWCNPISGHATLYWYQQILGQGPKLLIQFQNNGVVDDSQLPKDRFSAERLKGVDSTLKIQPAKLEDSAVYLCASSLVGQKNYSNQPQHFGDGTRLSIL.

This clonotype occurred many times. The V call is TRBV4-3, the J call TRBJ1-6; 7 bases are a match to TRBD1. Germline lookup yields CDR1 LGHNA and CDR2 YSLEER. J lost 5 bases, V lost 0 bases, and 4 bases had no gene match. This CDR3 spans 16 amino acids. CDR3 DNA sequence: TGCGCCAGCAGCCAAGATCAACAGGGGAATAATTCACCCCTCCACTTT. It yields the protein CASSQDQQGNNSPLHF.

The chain recombines TRBV5-6 with TRBJ1-1; 8 bases line up with TRBD1. Unmatched junction bases numbered 7, after V lost 4 bases and J lost 11 bases. Germline V gives CDR1 SGHDT, CDR2 YYEEEE. This CDR3 spans 12 amino acids. The CDR3 sequence: CASSAFRGLAFF. CDR3 DNA: TGTGCCAGCAGCGCGTTCAGGGGGCTGGCTTTCTTT.

Ten or more counts support this clonotype. The J gene is TRBJ2-1, the V gene TRBV5-1, with D possibly being TRBD1 or TRBD2 (5 bases each). The CDR3 runs to 15 residues. V lost 2 bases, J lost 6 bases, and 15 bases lay in between. Germline CDR1 is SGHRS and CDR2 is YFSETQ. The CDR3 region is CASSFRDGGSNEQFF. In nucleotides, the CDR3 is TGCGCCAGCAGCTTTCGGGACGGAGGTAGCAATGAGCAGTTCTTC.

This clonotype was seen a few times. The gene calls are TRBV24-1 and TRBJ2-7; no clear D. CDR3 length equals 13 residues. The V and J ends lost 2 bases and 1 base respectively, with 5 bases between them. The germline V gene encodes CDR1 KGHDR and CDR2 SFDVKD. The CDR3 protein is CATSDWQSYEQYF. CDR3 coding DNA: TGTGCCACCAGTGATTGGCAGTCCTACGAGCAGTACTTC.

This clonotype was seen repeatedly, ten times or more. The chain has TRBV20-1 and TRBJ2-3; possibly TRBD1 for D (6 bases). Germline CDR1 reads DFQATT; CDR2 reads SNEGSKA (reference sequence). The CDR3 has 13 residues. V lost 6 bases and J lost 2, with 12 bases in between. CDR3 residues: CSAQRTVTDTQYF. The DNA of the CDR3 is TGCAGTGCCCAGAGGACAGTCACAGATACGCAGTATTTT.

This clonotype was picked up many times. The chain has TRBV4-3 and TRBJ2-7; D is undetermined. This CDR3 contains 15 residues. The germline V gene encodes CDR1 LGHNA and CDR2 YSLEER. Trimming left V 0 bases short and J 2 bases short, with 11 bases between. The CDR3 sequence: CASSQDLSPTYEQYF. CDR3 nucleotides: TGCGCCAGCAGCCAAGACCTTAGTCCCACCTACGAGCAGTACTTC.

This clonotype was seen repeatedly, ten times or more. The chain employs TRBV7-2 and TRBJ2-1; 8 nucleotides match TRBD2. This CDR3 is 13 amino acids long. V gave up 5 bases and J gave up 9 bases; unmatched junction bases: 6. Germline V gene sequence: CDR1 SGHTA, CDR2 FQGNSA. The CDR3 here is CASSNSAGVEQFF. The CDR3 DNA sequence: TGTGCCAGCAGCAATTCAGCGGGAGTTGAGCAGTTCTTC. The full variable domain, its missing parts supplied by reference TRBV7-2 and TRBJ2-1, is GAGVSQSPSNKVTEKGKDVELRCDPISGHTALYWYRQSLGQGLEFLIYFQGNSAPDKSGLPSDRFSAERTGGSVSTLTIQRTQQEDSAVYLCASSNSAGVEQFFGPGTRLTVL.

This clonotype was found a few times. This chain links TRBV4-1 with TRBJ2-1; D gene unclear. The CDR3 runs to 15 residues. The germline V gene encodes CDR1 MGHRA and CDR2 YSYEKL. The V gene lost 1 base and the J gene lost 2 bases, with 9 bases spanning the gap. The CDR3 DNA sequence: TGCGCCAGCAGCCAAGGGAGACCACCCTACAATGAGCAGTTCTTC. It is translated as CASSQGRPPYNEQFF.

In this sample, this clonotype turned up many times. This rearrangement joins TRBV3-1 to TRBJ2-7; 9 bases align to TRBD1. Germline-derived CDR1 and CDR2 are LGHDT and YNNKEL (reference sequence). The V segment lost 4 bases and the J segment 6 bases; nucleotides outside the gene matches: 7. The CDR3 covers 14 residues. The CDR3 spells CASSPRDREGEQYF. The CDR3 DNA is TGTGCCAGCAGCCCCCGGGACAGGGAAGGCGAGCAGTACTTC.

This clonotype showed up many times. V is TRBV24-1 and J is TRBJ2-2; 7 bases line up with TRBD1. Germline trimming cut 0 bases from V and 2 bases from J; bases unmatched to any gene: 8. The germline V gene encodes CDR1 KGHDR and CDR2 SFDVKD. CDR3 size: 18 residues. CDR3 nucleotides: TGTGCCACCAGTGATTTGCCCTCCGGGACAGTAAACACCGGGGAGCTGTTTTTT. Translating it yields CATSDLPSGTVNTGELFF.

J is TRBJ2-1 and V is TRBV9; a possible D gene is TRBD1 (6 bases). Trimming took off 5 bases at V and 5 bases at J, with 14 bases between the two ends. Per germline, CDR1 SGDLS and CDR2 YYNGEE. The CDR3 has 14 amino acids. The CDR3 DNA sequence: TGTGCCAGCAGAGAGGACAGCGCCCACAATGAGCAGTTCTTC. It codes for CASREDSAHNEQFF.

This clonotype has a count of ten or more. The chain links TRBV9 to TRBJ2-1; 7 positions agree with TRBD2. J lost 6 bases, V lost 2 bases, and 5 bases had no gene match. The CDR3 loop spans 14 amino acids. CDR1 SGDLS and CDR2 YYNGEE come from the germline V gene. In DNA form, the CDR3 reads TGTGCCAGCAGCGTTGGGAGGGCCTTCAATGAGCAGTTCTTC. This translates into CASSVGRAFNEQFF.

This clonotype was seen repeatedly, ten times or more. This rearrangement joins TRBV29-1 to TRBJ1-1, with a tentative D call TRBD1 (6 bases). V was shortened by 0 bases and J by 2 bases, with 13 bases between the two germline ends. The V gene's germline CDR1 is SQVTM and CDR2 ANQGSEA. CDR3 size: 15 residues. This chain's CDR3 is CSVEDFGGLNTEAFF. In DNA form, the CDR3 reads TGCAGCGTTGAAGATTTCGGGGGGCTAAACACTGAAGCTTTCTTT.

This rearrangement joins TRBV7-2 to TRBJ2-1; D is ambiguous. The CDR3 has 15 residues. CDR1 is SGHTA, CDR2 FQGNSA, per germline. V lost 6 bases and J 0 bases, leaving 12 bases between the germline ends. The CDR3 here is CASRSAYSSYNEQFF. The CDR3 nucleotides are TGTGCCAGCAGATCCGCTTATAGCTCCTACAATGAGCAGTTCTTC.

This clonotype was detected many times. This chain uses TRBV24-1 with TRBJ2-1, with TRBD2 as a possible D gene (5 bases). CDR3 size: 16 residues. V was clipped by 0 bases and J by 0 bases, with 8 bases between them. Germline CDR1 and CDR2: KGHDR and SFDVKD. For the CDR3, the DNA is TGTGCCACCAGTGATTTGCTAGCCAACTCCTACAATGAGCAGTTCTTC. It translates to CATSDLLANSYNEQFF.

As concerns this clonotype: One base away lies a much larger clone, so this may be a sequencing read error. This rearrangement joins TRBV28 to TRBJ2-7; D might be TRBD1 (5 bases). The CDR3 has 13 amino acids. Germline-derived CDR1 and CDR2 are MDHEN and SYDVKM. The CDR3 region is CASSLGRTYEQHF. Written as DNA, the CDR3 is TGTGCCAGCAGTTTGGGGCGGACGTACGAGCAGCACTTC.

This clonotype appeared a few times. The chain is built from TRBV5-1 and TRBJ2-5, with D perhaps matching TRBD1 (7 bases). The germline V gene encodes CDR1 SGHRS and CDR2 YFSETQ. The germline V and J ends were trimmed by 2 bases and 1 base, with 21 bases remaining between them. The CDR3 runs to 18 residues. DNA for the CDR3: TGCGCCAGCAGCTTTTGGAGGGGTCTACAGGGGACCCAAGAGACCCAGTACTTC. Amino acids: CASSFWRGLQGTQETQYF. Based on the CDR3 plus reference TRBV5-1 and TRBJ2-5, the full variable domain is KAGVTQTPRYLIKTRGQQVTLSCSPISGHRSVSWYQQTPGQGLQFLFEYFSETQRNKGNFPGRFSGRQFSNSRSEMNVSTLELGDSALYLCASSFWRGLQGTQETQYFGPGTRLLVL.

This clonotype was detected only a few times. The chain has TRBV20-1 and TRBJ2-1; 9 nucleotides match TRBD1. Germline trimming cut 6 bases from V and 1 base from J; bases unmatched to any gene: 4. Looked up from germline, CDR1 is DFQATT and CDR2 is SNEGSKA (reference sequence). The CDR3 has 14 amino acids. The CDR3: CSAEDRGSYNEQFF. Here the CDR3 DNA reads TGCAGTGCGGAAGACAGGGGGTCCTACAATGAGCAGTTCTTC.